A single sample is the source of the 23 T cell receptor beta chains below, sequenced in a study of blood T cell repertoires in COVID-19. The table came from immunoSEQ multiplex PCR; TCRdb's copy has only in-frame clones and leaves some out. The sample includes some 350,000 clones, approximately 88% of them seen just once. The sample comprised peripheral blood. These receptors were taken from a woman aged 25 to 39 with COVID-19, enrolled during active disease.

J is TRBJ1-1 and V is TRBV5-5, with TRBD1 identical over 7 bases. V trimming: 5 bases; J trimming: 2 bases; junction bases outside the gene matches: 9. In germline, CDR1 is SGHKS, CDR2 YYEKEE (reference sequence). The CDR3 length is 15 residues. CDR3 sequence: CASRGTGTVNTEAFF. CDR3 nucleotides: TGTGCCAGCAGGGGTACCGGGACAGTTAACACTGAAGCTTTCTTT.

The count of this clone is one. CDR3 amino acids: CASSEPSGADTQYF. The CDR3 nucleotides read TGCGCCAGCAGCGAACCCAGCGGTGCAGATACGCAGTATTTT. The V call is TRBV10-1, the J call TRBJ2-3, with D possibly matching TRBD2 (5 bases). Trimming cost V 6 bases and J 4 bases, with 14 bases left between them. Germline V gene sequence: CDR1 WNHNN, CDR2 SYGVQD (reference sequence). This CDR3 has 14 residues.

The chain has TRBV28 and TRBJ2-7; D is perhaps TRBD1 (5 bases). The germline V gene encodes CDR1 MDHEN and CDR2 SYDVKM. V was cut by 6 bases and J by 6 bases, with 15 bases left in between. The CDR3 sequence is 13 residues long. CDR3 in amino acids: CASSPPGRVEQYF. The CDR3 DNA reads as TGTGCCAGCAGCCCACCGGGCAGGGTCGAGCAGTACTTC.

The V and J genes are TRBV6-1 and TRBJ1-5; D gene uncertain. The CDR3 runs to 13 residues. Germline-derived CDR1 and CDR2 are MNHNS and SASEGT. V was clipped by 3 bases and J by 7 bases, with 10 bases between them. The chain's CDR3 is CASSDFWLQPQHF. CDR3 in DNA: TGTGCCAGCAGTGATTTCTGGCTGCAGCCCCAGCATTTT.

The DNA of the CDR3 is TGCGCCAGCAGTGAAATAGAAGAGACCCAGTACTTC. This gives the protein CASSEIEETQYF. The chain joins TRBV10-2 to TRBJ2-5; D is unresolved. The CDR3 totals 12 residues. V was pared by 3 bases and J by 3 bases, with 5 bases between. The germline gives CDR1 WSHSY, CDR2 SAAADI.

This clone was observed a few times. CDR3 bases: TGTGCCAGCAGCTCCACAACAGGGGAACAGGGCAATCAGCCCCAGCATTTT. Protein: CASSSTTGEQGNQPQHF. The chain is built from TRBV6-8 and TRBJ1-5; 7 nucleotides align to TRBD1. Losses at the gene ends were 6 bases for V and 2 bases for J; bases not matched to a gene: 13. The V gene's germline CDR1 is MNHGY and CDR2 SAAAGT. The CDR3 sequence is 17 residues long.

This chain connects TRBV4-1 to TRBJ1-2; TRBD1 aligns across 8 bases. V dropped 0 bases and J dropped 5; count of bases not matched to a gene: 5. Germline CDR1 MGHRA, CDR2 YSYEKL. CDR3 length: 15 residues. The CDR3 region has the DNA TGCGCCAGCAGCCAAGATTGGGGGACAGGATATGGCTACACCTTC. Amino acids: CASSQDWGTGYGYTF.

This rearrangement joins TRBV27 to TRBJ2-2; TRBD1 agrees at 10 bases. Germline V gene data show CDR1 as MNHEY and CDR2 as SMNVEV (reference sequence). The CDR3 spans 18 residues. V dropped 6 bases and J dropped 7; count of bases not matched to a gene: 17. CDR3: CASSTDLNPGQGIGELFF. CDR3 in DNA: TGTGCCAGCAGCACAGACCTGAACCCGGGACAGGGGATCGGGGAGCTGTTTTTT.

The chain couples TRBV6-6 to TRBJ2-1; possible D gene TRBD1, 7 bases. Germline V lookup: CDR1 MNHNY, CDR2 SVGAGI (reference sequence). This CDR3 is built from 18 residues. Deletions cut 5 bases from V and 5 bases from J, with 25 bases between. CDR3 protein: CASSRRGHRGGYDNEQFF. The CDR3 DNA reads as TGTGCCAGCAGTCGTCGGGGGCACAGGGGCGGGTATGACAATGAGCAGTTCTTC.

This chain uses TRBV29-1 with TRBJ2-3; the match to TRBD2 covers 8 bases. The CDR3 contains 17 residues. Per germline, CDR1 SQVTM and CDR2 ANQGSEA. The ends lost 4 bases at V and 0 bases at J; junction bases unmatched: 12. CDR3 amino acids: CSVVRDGTRLSTDTQYF. The CDR3 DNA follows: TGCAGCGTTGTCCGGGACGGGACTAGACTTAGCACAGATACGCAGTATTTT.

The chain recombines TRBV27 with TRBJ2-7, with 9 nucleotides matching TRBD1. The CDR3 consists of 12 residues. Germline V CDR1 and CDR2: MNHEY, SMNVEV (reference sequence). Trimming removed 6 bases from V and 3 bases from J; junction bases left unmatched: 0. The CDR3 DNA reads TGTGCCAGCAGGGACAGGGGCTACGAGCAGTACTTC. Amino acid sequence: CASRDRGYEQYF.

CDR3 sequence (DNA): TGCGCCAGCAGCCTCTCACAGGGATCCTCCTATGGCTACACCTTC. Residues: CASSLSQGSSYGYTF. The genes are TRBV4-3 and TRBJ1-2; TRBD1 might be the D (6 bases). This CDR3 spans 15 amino acids. The V end lost 4 bases, the J end lost 4 bases, and 16 bases lay between the germline ends. The germline V gene encodes CDR1 LGHNA and CDR2 YSLEER.

The rearrangement joins TRBV7-9 to TRBJ1-4, with TRBD1 matching 7 bases. Germline values: CDR1 SEHNR, CDR2 FQNEAQ (reference sequence). After removal of 5 bases from V and 5 bases from J, the junction contained 5 bases not matched to a gene. This CDR3 spans 14 amino acids. CDR3 in DNA: TGTGCCAGCAGCCGCGGGACAGCAAATGAAAAACTGTTTTTT. Amino acid sequence: CASSRGTANEKLFF.

The V call is TRBV6-6, the J call TRBJ2-1, with D tentatively TRBD1 (6 bases). Trimming stripped 0 bases from V and 3 bases from J, with 9 bases between. This CDR3 spans 15 amino acids. Germline V gene lookup returns CDR1 MNHNY and CDR2 SVGAGI (reference sequence). CDR3: CASSYSSGDYNEQFF. The CDR3 nucleotides are TGTGCCAGCAGTTACTCTTCAGGGGACTACAATGAGCAGTTCTTC.

This rearrangement joins TRBV29-1 to TRBJ1-6; D ambiguous. V gave up 5 bases and J gave up 0 bases, with 8 bases separating them. CDR1 is SQVTM, CDR2 ANQGSEA, per germline. CDR3 size: 14 residues. CDR3 in DNA: TGCAGCGTTAGACTAAGCTCCTATAATTCACCCCTCCACTTT. Amino acids: CSVRLSSYNSPLHF. The full variable domain, in which reference TRBV29-1 and TRBJ1-6 provide the parts outside the CDR3, is SAVISQKPSRDICQRGTSLTIQCQVDSQVTMMFWYRQQPGQSLTLIATANQGSEATYESGFVIDKFPISRPNLTFSTLTVSNMSPEDSSIYLCSVRLSSYNSPLHFGNGTRLTVT.

This clone appeared once. The chain employs TRBV24-1 and TRBJ2-7; D perhaps matches TRBD1 (6 bases). The CDR3 has 15 amino acids. In germline, CDR1 is KGHDR, CDR2 SFDVKD. Trimming stripped 6 bases from V and 3 bases from J, with 17 bases between. The CDR3 region has the DNA TGTGCCACCAGTATAAAACAGGGTCAGATCTACGAGCAGTACGTC. Protein product: CATSIKQGQIYEQYV.

The V and J genes are TRBV28 and TRBJ1-3; D call uncertain. The germline V gene encodes CDR1 MDHEN and CDR2 SYDVKM. V lost 5 bases to trimming and J lost 2 bases, with 10 bases between them. CDR3 size: 14 residues. In nucleotides, the CDR3 is TGTGCCAGCAGTCTTTGGCCCGCTGGAAACACCATATATTTT. This codes for CASSLWPAGNTIYF.

This chain joins TRBV6-5 and TRBJ2-2, with TRBD2 matching over 7 bases. This CDR3 comprises 15 residues. CDR1 and CDR2 from the germline V gene are MNHEY and SVGAGI. Trimming at V came to 4 bases and at J to 7 bases, leaving 9 bases not matched to a gene. The CDR3 loop reads CASSSSGGGFGELFF. The CDR3 DNA follows: TGTGCCAGCAGTTCCTCCGGCGGGGGATTCGGGGAGCTGTTTTTT.

V usage is TRBV6-6 and J usage is TRBJ1-2; no firm D call. The germline CDR1 and CDR2 sequences are MNHNY and SVGAGI (reference sequence). The germline V and J ends were trimmed by 6 bases and 4 bases, with 15 bases remaining between them. CDR3 length equals 14 residues. CDR3 DNA: TGTGCCAGCAGCTTCGGTACCCCTGGCTATGGCTACACCTTC. Translation: CASSFGTPGYGYTF.

V gene TRBV6-2 or TRBV6-3 combines with J gene TRBJ1-1, with 8 bases matching TRBD1. CDR1 MNHEY and CDR2 SVGEGT come from the germline V gene. The ends lost 0 bases at V and 0 bases at J; junction bases unmatched: 3. The CDR3 spans 16 residues. The CDR3 DNA reads TGTGCCAGCAGTTACTCTTGGACAGGGATGAACACTGAAGCTTTCTTT. Its protein is CASSYSWTGMNTEAFF.

The gene calls are TRBV19 and TRBJ1-2; TRBD1 is a possible D gene (6 bases). Germline V gene lookup returns CDR1 LNHDA and CDR2 SQIVND (reference sequence). V lost 6 bases and J 4 bases, leaving 24 bases between the germline ends. The CDR3 contains 17 residues. The CDR3 region has the DNA TGTGCCAGTAGCCTTCCAGGTGTGAAGGGGGAACTCTATGGCTACACCTTC. This translates into CASSLPGVKGELYGYTF.

This chain uses TRBV27 with TRBJ1-5; D is ambiguous. CDR1 and CDR2 (germline): MNHEY, SMNVEV (reference sequence). CDR3 length equals 14 residues. V lost 5 bases and J lost 5, with 13 bases in between. The chain's CDR3 is CASSTREGHQPQHF. The CDR3 DNA sequence: TGTGCCAGCAGTACACGGGAAGGGCATCAGCCCCAGCATTTT.

The rearrangement links TRBV12-3 or TRBV12-4 to TRBJ1-4, with TRBD1 identical over 7 bases. This CDR3 contains 12 residues. The J segment lost 8 bases and the V segment lost 3 bases, leaving 0 bases of the junction unmatched. The CDR3 sequence: CASSFRGEKLFF. CDR3 nucleotide sequence: TGTGCCAGCAGTTTCAGGGGGGAAAAACTGTTTTTT.